This T cell receptor (beta chain) is from a study of blood T cell repertoires in COVID-19. Study overall: T cells, B-cell-depleted T cells, or PBMCs supplied cDNA or gDNA.

Trimming shortened V by 2 bases and J by 1 base, and 10 bases separated the two germline ends. This CDR3 spans 15 amino acids. Germline V gene lookup returns CDR1 SGHRS and CDR2 YFSETQ. Some clones are missing from TCRdb's copy, which holds only in-frame ones; the method was immunoSEQ multiplex PCR. The table lists approximately 72,000 clones, roughly 89% of them singletons. The clonotype originates from a man between 60 and 75 years old with acute or convalescent COVID-19. The chain uses TRBV5-1 and TRBJ1-3; perhaps TRBD1 as D (5 bases). Sample: peripheral blood. CDR3 coding DNA: TGCGCCAGCAGCTTCGACAGCTTTTCTGGAAACACCATATATTTT. Its protein product is CASSFDSFSGNTIYF.